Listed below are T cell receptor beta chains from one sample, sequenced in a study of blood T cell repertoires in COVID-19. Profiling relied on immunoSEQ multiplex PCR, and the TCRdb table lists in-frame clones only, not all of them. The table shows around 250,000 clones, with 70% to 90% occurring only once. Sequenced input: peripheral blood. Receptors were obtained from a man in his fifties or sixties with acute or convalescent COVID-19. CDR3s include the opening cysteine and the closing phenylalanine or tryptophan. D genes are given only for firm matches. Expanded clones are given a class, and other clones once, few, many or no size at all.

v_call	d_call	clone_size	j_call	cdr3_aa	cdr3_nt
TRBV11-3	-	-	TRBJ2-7	CASSLWLTAQGRYNYEQYF	TGTGCCAGCAGCTTATGGTTGACGGCGCAGGGGAGATACAACTACGAGCAGTACTTC
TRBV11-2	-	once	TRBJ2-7	CASSLQGHLYEQYF	TGTGCCAGCAGCTTACAGGGACACCTTTACGAGCAGTACTTC
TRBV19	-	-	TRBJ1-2	CASRSDDYGYTF	TGTGCCAGTCGAAGCGACGACTATGGCTACACCTTC
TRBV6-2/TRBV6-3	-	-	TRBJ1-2	CATSRRVQGYGYTF	TGTGCCACCAGTAGGAGGGTCCAGGGTTATGGCTACACCTTC
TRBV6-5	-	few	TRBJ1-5	CASSLSRGSNQPQHF	TGTGCCAGCAGTCTATCCCGGGGAAGCAATCAGCCCCAGCATTTT
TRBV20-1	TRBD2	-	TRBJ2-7	CSASELAEGSYEQYF	TGCAGTGCTAGTGAACTAGCGGAGGGCTCCTACGAGCAGTACTTC
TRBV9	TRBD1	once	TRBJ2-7	CASSVTGGGYEQYF	TGTGCCAGCAGCGTAACAGGGGGCGGGTACGAGCAGTACTTC
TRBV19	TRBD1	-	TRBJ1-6	CASSTTRGQNSPLHF	TGTGCCAGTAGTACAACCAGGGGGCAGAATTCACCCCTCCACTTT
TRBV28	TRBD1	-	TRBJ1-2	CASIEGGRGGYTF	TGTGCCAGCATAGAAGGGGGCCGGGGCGGCTACACCTTC
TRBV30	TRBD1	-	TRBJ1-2	CAYSWGQGDGYTF	TGTGCCTACTCTTGGGGACAGGGGGATGGCTACACCTTC
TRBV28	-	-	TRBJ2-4	CASSSLGQPNIQYF	TGTGCCAGCAGTTCCCTAGGACAGCCAAACATTCAGTACTTC
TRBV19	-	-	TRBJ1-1	CASMPLQEGNTEAFF	TGTGCCAGCATGCCCCTACAGGAAGGGAACACTGAAGCTTTCTTT
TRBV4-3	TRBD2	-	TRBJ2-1	CASSQEGLVNEQFF	TGCGCCAGCAGCCAAGAGGGACTAGTCAATGAGCAGTTCTTC
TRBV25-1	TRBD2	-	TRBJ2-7	CASSLGTSGSSYEQYF	TGTGCCAGCAGCTTAGGGACTAGCGGGAGCTCCTACGAGCAGTACTTC
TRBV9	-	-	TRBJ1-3	CASSTPGNTIYF	TGTGCCAGCAGTACACCTGGAAACACCATATATTTT
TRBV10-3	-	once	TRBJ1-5	CAIQGTRNQPQHF	TGTGCCATACAGGGTACGAGAAATCAGCCCCAGCATTTT
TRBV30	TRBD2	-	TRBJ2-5	CAWSDWTSLETQYF	TGTGCCTGGAGTGATTGGACTAGCTTAGAGACCCAGTACTTC